Sequencing of this T cell receptor beta chain was carried out in a study of OX40 agonist ivuxolimab in advanced cancers. Study overall: Patients took ivuxolimab, an agonistic anti-OX40 (CD134) antibody. Eligibility rules accepted prior anti-PD-1, anti-PD-L1 or anti-CTLA-4 therapy, and around 38% had some. Partial responses occurred in Three dose-escalation patients, one with hepatocellular carcinoma and two with cutaneous melanoma.

About this clone: Its antigen is unidentified.

Here immunoSEQ multiplex PCR was the method, and the copy in TCRdb shows in-frame clones only, minus some. In the table there are some 98,000 clones, around 87% of which are singletons. V was cut by 2 bases and J by 2 bases, with 15 bases left in between. Germline assignment: CDR1 SNHLY and CDR2 FYNNEI. The CDR3 runs to 16 residues. Notes on the study in general: Clonal expansion from baseline to week 6 occurred in both CD4+ and CD8+ T cells.

The starting material was CD4+ or CD8+ T cells sorted from blood, obtained in a trial of the OX40 agonist ivuxolimab. The TCR sequence derives from an adult with an advanced solid tumor such as melanoma, head and neck, liver or kidney cancer. J is TRBJ2-5 and V is TRBV2; the D gene is possibly TRBD2 (6 bases). In DNA, the CDR3 is TGTGCCAGCAGTGAACGAACTAGCCGATTACAAGAGACCCAGTACTTC. Encoded protein: CASSERTSRLQETQYF.